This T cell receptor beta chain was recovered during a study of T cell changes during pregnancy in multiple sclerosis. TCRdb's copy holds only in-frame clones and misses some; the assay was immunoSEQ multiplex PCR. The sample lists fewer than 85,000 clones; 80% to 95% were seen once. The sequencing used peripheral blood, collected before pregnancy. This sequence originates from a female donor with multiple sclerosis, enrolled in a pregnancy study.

This CDR3 reads CASSHPRTSYTGELFF. CDR3 in DNA: TGCGCCAGCAGCCACCCCCGGACTAGCTACACCGGGGAGCTGTTTTTT. V usage is TRBV4-1 and J usage is TRBJ2-2, with 8 bases identical to TRBD2. Germline V gene sequence: CDR1 MGHRA, CDR2 YSYEKL. The CDR3 loop spans 16 amino acids. The trim removed 3 bases at V and 3 bases at J, leaving 6 bases unmatched.